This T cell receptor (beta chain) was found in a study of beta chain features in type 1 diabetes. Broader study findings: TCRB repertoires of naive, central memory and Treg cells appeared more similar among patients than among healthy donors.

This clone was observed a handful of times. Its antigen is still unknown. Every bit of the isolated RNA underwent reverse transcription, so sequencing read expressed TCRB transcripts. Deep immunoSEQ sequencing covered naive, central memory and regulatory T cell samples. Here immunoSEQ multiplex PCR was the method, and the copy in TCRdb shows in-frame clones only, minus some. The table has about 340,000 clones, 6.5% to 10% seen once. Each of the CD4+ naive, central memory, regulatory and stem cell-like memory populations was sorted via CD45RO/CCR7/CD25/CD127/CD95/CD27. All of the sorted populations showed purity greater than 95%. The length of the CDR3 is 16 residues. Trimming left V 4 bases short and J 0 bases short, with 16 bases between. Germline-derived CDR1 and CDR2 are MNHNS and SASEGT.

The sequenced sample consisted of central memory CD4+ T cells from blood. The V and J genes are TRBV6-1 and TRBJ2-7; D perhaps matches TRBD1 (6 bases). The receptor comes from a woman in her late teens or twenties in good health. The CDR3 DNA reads TGTGCCAGCAGTGGGCGATCAGTGGACAGCTCCTACGAGCAGTACTTC. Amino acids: CASSGRSVDSSYEQYF.